This T cell receptor beta chain was found in a study of CD8 T cells in Susac syndrome. The authors reverse transcribed roughly 0.5 to 1 ug RNA with random hexamers. TCRdb processed the immunoSEQ multiplex PCR reads anew with MiXCR; each CDR3 protein has one entry. This repertoire shows tens of thousands of distinct CDR3 sequences, 93% found once; its top ten account for more than 0.45%. Germline V gene data show CDR1 as SNHLY and CDR2 as FYNNEI. V was cut by 2 bases and J by 8 bases, with 10 bases left in between. The CDR3 consists of 13 residues. The V and J genes are TRBV2 and TRBJ2-1; D might be TRBD1 (5 bases). The TCR comes from a human donor in good health. The sample taken for sequencing was CD8+ T cells from PBMCs. Here the CDR3 reads CASSESGADEQFF. CDR3 bases: TGTGCCAGCAGTGAATCTGGGGCTGATGAGCAGTTCTTC.